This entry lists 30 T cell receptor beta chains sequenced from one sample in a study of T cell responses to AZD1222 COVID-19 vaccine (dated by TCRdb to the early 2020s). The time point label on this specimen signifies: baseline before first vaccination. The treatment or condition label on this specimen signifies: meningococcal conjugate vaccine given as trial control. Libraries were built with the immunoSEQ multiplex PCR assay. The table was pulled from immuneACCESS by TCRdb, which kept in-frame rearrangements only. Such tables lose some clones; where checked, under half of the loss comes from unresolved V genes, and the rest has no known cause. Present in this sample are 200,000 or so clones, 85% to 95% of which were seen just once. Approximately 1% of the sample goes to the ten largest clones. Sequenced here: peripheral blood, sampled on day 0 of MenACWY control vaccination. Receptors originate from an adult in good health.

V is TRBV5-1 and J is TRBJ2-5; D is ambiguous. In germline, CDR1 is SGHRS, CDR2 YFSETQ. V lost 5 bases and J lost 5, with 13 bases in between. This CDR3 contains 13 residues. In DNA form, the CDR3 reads TGCGCCAGCAGTTCGTCTGGGCCGGAGACCCAGTACTTC. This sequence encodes CASSSSGPETQYF. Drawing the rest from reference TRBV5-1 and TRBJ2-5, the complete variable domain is KAGVTQTPRYLIKTRGQQVTLSCSPISGHRSVSWYQQTPGQGLQFLFEYFSETQRNKGNFPGRFSGRQFSNSRSEMNVSTLELGDSALYLCASSSSGPETQYFGPGTRLLVL.

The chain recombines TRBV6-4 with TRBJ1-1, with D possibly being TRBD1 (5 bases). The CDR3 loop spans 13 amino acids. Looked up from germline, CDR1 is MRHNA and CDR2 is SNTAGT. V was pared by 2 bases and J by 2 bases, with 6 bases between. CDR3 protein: CASSDRDNTEAFF. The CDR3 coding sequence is TGTGCCAGCAGTGACCGGGACAACACTGAAGCTTTCTTT.

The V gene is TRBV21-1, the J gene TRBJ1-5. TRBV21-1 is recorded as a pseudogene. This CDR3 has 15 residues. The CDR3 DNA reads TGTGCCAGCAGCAAAGAAGGGAGGTCCAATCAGCCCCAGCATTTT. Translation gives CASSKEGRSNQPQHF.

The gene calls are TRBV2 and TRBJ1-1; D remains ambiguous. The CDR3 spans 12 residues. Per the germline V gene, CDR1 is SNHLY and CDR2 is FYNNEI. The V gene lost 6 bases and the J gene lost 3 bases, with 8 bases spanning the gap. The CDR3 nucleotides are TGTGCCAGCAGCGTACTTGACACTGAAGCTTTCTTT. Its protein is CASSVLDTEAFF.

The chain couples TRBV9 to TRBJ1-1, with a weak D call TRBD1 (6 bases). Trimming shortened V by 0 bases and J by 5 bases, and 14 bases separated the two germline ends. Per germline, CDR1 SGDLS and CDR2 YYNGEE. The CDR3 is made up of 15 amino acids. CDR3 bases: TGTGCCAGCAGCGTAGGGTCAGGGCAGGGGACTGAAGCTTTCTTT. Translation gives CASSVGSGQGTEAFF.

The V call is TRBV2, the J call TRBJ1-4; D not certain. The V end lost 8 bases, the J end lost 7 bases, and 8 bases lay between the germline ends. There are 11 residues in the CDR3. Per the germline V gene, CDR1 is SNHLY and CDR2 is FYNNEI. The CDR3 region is CASSRGEKLFF. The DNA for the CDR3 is TGTGCCAGCTCACGGGGTGAAAAACTGTTTTTT.

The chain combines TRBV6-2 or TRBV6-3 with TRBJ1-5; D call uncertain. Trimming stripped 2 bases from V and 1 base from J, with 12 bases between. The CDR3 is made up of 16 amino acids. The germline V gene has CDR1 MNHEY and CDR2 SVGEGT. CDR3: CASSYAASGSNQPQHF. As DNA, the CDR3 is TGTGCCAGCAGTTACGCGGCCTCGGGGAGCAATCAGCCCCAGCATTTT.

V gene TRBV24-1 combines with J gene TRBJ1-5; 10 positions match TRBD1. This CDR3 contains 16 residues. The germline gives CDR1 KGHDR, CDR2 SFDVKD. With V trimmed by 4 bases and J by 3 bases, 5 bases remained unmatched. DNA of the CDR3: TGTGCCACCAGTGAGGCGGGACAGGGGAACAATCAGCCCCAGCATTTT. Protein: CATSEAGQGNNQPQHF.

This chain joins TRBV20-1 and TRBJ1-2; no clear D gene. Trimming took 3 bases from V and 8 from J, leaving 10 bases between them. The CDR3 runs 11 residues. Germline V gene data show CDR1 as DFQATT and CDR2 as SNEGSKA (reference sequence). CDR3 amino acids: CSARDYPGYTF. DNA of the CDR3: TGCAGTGCTAGGGACTACCCAGGCTACACCTTC.

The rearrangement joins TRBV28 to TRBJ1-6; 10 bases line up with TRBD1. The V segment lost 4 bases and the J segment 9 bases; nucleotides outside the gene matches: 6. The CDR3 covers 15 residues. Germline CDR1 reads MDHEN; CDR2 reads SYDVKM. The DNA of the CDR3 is TGTGCCAGCAGTTCCCCGACAGGGGGCATTTCACCCCTCCACTTT. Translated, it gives CASSSPTGGISPLHF.

This CDR3 is CASSLARGKGNEQFF. The CDR3 coding sequence is TGTGCCAGCAGTTTGGCGCGGGGGAAAGGTAATGAGCAGTTCTTC. V and J are TRBV28 and TRBJ2-1, with 7 nucleotides matching TRBD2. Germline V gives CDR1 MDHEN, CDR2 SYDVKM. CDR3 size: 15 residues. V lost 3 bases and J lost 7; bases outside the gene matches: 9.

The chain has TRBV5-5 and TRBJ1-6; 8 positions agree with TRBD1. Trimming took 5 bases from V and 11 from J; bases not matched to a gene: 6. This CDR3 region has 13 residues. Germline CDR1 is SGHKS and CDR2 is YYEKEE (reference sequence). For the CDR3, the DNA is TGTGCCAGCAGTACCACAGGGGGGACACCCCTCCACTTT. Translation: CASSTTGGTPLHF. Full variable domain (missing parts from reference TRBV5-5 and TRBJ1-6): DAGVTQSPTHLIKTRGQQVTLRCSPISGHKSVSWYQQVLGQGPQFIFQYYEKEERGRGNFPDRFSARQFPNYSSELNVNALLLGDSALYLCASSTTGGTPLHFGNGTRLTVT.

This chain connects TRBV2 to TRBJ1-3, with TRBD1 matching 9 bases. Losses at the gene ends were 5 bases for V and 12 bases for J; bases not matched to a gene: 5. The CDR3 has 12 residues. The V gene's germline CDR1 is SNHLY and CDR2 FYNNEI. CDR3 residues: CASSRTGAIIYF. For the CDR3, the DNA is TGTGCCAGCAGTAGGACAGGGGCCATCATATATTTT. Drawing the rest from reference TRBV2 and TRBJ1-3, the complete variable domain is EPEVTQTPSHQVTQMGQEVILRCVPISNHLYFYWYRQILGQKVEFLVSFYNNEISEKSEIFDDQFSVERPDGSNFTLKIRSTKLEDSAMYFCASSRTGAIIYFGEGSWLTVV.

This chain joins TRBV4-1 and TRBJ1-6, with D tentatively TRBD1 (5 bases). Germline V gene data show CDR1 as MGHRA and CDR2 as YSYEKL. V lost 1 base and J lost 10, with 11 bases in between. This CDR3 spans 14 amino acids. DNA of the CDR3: TGCGCCAGCAGCCAAGGGCAGGGAAGGTCACCCCTCCACTTT. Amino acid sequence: CASSQGQGRSPLHF.

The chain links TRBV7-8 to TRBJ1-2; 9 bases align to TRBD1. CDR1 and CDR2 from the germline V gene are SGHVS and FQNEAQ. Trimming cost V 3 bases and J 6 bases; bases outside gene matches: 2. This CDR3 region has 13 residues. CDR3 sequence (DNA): TGTGCCAGCAGCTTGGGACAGGGTCATGGCTACACCTTC. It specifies CASSLGQGHGYTF.

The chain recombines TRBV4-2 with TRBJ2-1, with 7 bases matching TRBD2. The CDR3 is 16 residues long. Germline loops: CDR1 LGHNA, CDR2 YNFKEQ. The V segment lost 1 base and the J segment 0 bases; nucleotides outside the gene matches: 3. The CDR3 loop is CASSQVGGDSYNEQFF. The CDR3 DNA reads TGTGCCAGCAGCCAAGTTGGGGGGGACTCCTACAATGAGCAGTTCTTC.

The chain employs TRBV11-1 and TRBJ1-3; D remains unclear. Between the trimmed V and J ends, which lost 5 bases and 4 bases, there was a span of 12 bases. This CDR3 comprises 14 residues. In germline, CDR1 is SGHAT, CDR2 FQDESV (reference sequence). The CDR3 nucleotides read TGTGCCAGCAGCGACGATCTGTTCGGAAACACCATATATTTT. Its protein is CASSDDLFGNTIYF.

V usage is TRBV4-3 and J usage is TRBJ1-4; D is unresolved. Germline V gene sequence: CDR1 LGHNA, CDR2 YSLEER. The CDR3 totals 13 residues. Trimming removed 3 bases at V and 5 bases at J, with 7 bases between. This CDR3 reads CASSQQENEKLFF. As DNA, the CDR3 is TGCGCCAGCAGCCAGCAGGAGAATGAAAAACTGTTTTTT.

Here the CDR3 DNA reads TGTGCCAGCAGCTTAGGGGGCACTCAAGAGACCCAGTACTTC. Its protein product is CASSLGGTQETQYF. The chain couples TRBV7-2 to TRBJ2-5; tentatively, D is TRBD1 (5 bases). V dropped 1 base and J dropped 2 bases, with 8 bases sitting between them. Germline V CDR1 and CDR2: SGHTA, FQGNSA. The CDR3 runs 14 residues.

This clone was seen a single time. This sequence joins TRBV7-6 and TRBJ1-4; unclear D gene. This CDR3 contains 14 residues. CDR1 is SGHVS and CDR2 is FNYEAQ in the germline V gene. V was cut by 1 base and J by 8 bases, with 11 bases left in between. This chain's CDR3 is CASSLGVPGEKLFF. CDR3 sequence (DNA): TGTGCCAGCAGCTTAGGGGTGCCCGGGGAAAAACTGTTTTTT.

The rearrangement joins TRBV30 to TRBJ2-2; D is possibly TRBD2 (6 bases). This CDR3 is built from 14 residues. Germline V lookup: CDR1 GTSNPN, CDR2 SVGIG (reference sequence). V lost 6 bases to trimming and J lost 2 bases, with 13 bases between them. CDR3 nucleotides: TGTGCCTGCCCTCCGGCGGGAAACACCGGGGAGCTGTTTTTT. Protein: CACPPAGNTGELFF. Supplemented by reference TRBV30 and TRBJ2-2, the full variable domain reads SQTIHQWPATLVQPVGSPLSLECTVEGTSNPNLYWYRQAAGRGLQLLFYSVGIGQISSEVPQNLSASRPQDRQFILSSKKLLLSDSGFYLCACPPAGNTGELFFGEGSRLTVL.

The CDR3 region is CASIKAGVEGYTF. DNA for the CDR3: TGTGCCAGCATCAAGGCGGGGGTCGAGGGCTACACCTTC. V gene TRBV12-3 or TRBV12-4 combines with J gene TRBJ1-2; a possible D gene is TRBD1 (5 bases). V was clipped by 7 bases and J by 8 bases, with 17 bases between them. The CDR3 has 13 amino acids.

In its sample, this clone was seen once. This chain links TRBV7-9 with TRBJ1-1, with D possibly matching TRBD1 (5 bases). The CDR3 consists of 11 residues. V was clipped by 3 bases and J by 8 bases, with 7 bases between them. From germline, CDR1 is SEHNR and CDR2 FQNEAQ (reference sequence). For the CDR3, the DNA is TGTGCCAGCAGCTTTACAGGAGAAGCTTTCTTT. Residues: CASSFTGEAFF.

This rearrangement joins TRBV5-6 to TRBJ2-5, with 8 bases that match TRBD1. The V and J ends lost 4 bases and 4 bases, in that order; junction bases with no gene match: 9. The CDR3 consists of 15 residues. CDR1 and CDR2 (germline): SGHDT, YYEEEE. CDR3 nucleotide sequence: TGTGCCAGCAGCCTGGACAGGGCAGGTCTAGAGACCCAGTACTTC. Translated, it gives CASSLDRAGLETQYF. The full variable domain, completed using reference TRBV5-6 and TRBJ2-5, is DAGVTQSPTHLIKTRGQQVTLRCSPKSGHDTVSWYQQALGQGPQFIFQYYEEEERQRGNFPDRFSGHQFPNYSSELNVNALLLGDSALYLCASSLDRAGLETQYFGPGTRLLVL.

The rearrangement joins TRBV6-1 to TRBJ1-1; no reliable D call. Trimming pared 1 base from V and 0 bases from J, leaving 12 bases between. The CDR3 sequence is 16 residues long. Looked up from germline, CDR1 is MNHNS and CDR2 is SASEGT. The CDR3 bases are TGTGCCAGCAGTGAAGATTGGGGATCCATGAACACTGAAGCTTTCTTT. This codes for CASSEDWGSMNTEAFF.

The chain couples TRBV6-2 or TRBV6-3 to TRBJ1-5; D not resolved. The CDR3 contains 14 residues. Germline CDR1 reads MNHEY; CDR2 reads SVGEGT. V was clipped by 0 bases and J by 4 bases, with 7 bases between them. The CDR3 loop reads CASSYSMPNQPQHF. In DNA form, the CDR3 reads TGTGCCAGCAGTTACTCGATGCCGAATCAGCCCCAGCATTTT.

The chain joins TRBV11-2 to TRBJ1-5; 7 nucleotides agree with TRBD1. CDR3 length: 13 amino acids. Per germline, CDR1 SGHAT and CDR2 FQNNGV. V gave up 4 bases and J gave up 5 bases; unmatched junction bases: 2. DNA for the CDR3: TGTGCCAGCAGCTCCGACAGGGATCAGCCCCAGCATTTT. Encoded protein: CASSSDRDQPQHF.

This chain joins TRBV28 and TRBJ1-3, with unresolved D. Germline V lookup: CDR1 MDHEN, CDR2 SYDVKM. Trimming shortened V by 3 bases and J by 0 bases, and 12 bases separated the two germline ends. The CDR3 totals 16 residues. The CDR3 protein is CASSFPSSSSGNTIYF. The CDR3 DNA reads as TGTGCCAGCAGTTTCCCGAGCTCAAGCTCTGGAAACACCATATATTTT.

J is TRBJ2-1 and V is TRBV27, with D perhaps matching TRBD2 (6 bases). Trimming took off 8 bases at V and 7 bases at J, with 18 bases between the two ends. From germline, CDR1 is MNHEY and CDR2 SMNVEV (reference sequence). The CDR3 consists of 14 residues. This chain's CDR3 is CASCPGLAGNEQFF. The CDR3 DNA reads TGTGCCAGCTGCCCGGGACTTGCAGGGAATGAGCAGTTCTTC.

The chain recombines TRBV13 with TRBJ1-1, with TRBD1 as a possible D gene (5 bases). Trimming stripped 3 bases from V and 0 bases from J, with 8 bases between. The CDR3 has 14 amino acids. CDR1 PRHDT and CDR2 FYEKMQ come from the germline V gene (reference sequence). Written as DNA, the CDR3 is TGTGCCAGCAGCTTTGGGGGGATGAACACTGAAGCTTTCTTT. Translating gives CASSFGGMNTEAFF.